A selection of T cell receptor beta chains follows, all from one sample in a study of shared T cell receptors in the human thymus. TCRdb keeps only in-frame clones here, not all; method: immunoSEQ multiplex PCR. The sample lists 700,000 or so clones; over 75% were seen once. These data are also associated with another study on human thymus T cells.

Source material: thymocytes. The receptors stem from a girl under three years old with a congenital heart defect. Both conserved end residues are part of each CDR3. D genes are given only for firm matches. Only some rows state a clone size, as once, few, many or a class for expanded clones.

D gene	clone size	J gene	V gene	CDR3 DNA	CDR3 protein
TRBD1	NA	TRBJ2-7	TRBV2	TGTGCCAGCAGCCCCAGGACAGGGCTGCTCTACGAGCAGTACTTC	CASSPRTGLLYEQYF
NA	NA	TRBJ2-3	TRBV7-2	TGTGCCAGCAGCTGCGGGCTAGCCCAAATCACAGATACGCAGTATTTT	CASSCGLAQITDTQYF
TRBD1	NA	TRBJ1-6	TRBV7-9	TGTGCCAGCAGCTTAGGACAGGGAGATAATTCACCCCTCCACTTT	CASSLGQGDNSPLHF
TRBD1	NA	TRBJ2-7	TRBV4-1	TGCGCCAGCAGCCAAGAGGACAGGGACGATTCCTACGAGCAGTACTTC	CASSQEDRDDSYEQYF
NA	NA	TRBJ1-3	TRBV7-2	TGTGCCAGCAGCCCAAAGGCGGGGGGAAACACCATATATTTT	CASSPKAGGNTIYF
NA	NA	TRBJ2-7	TRBV19	TGTGCCAGTAGTACCCCCGGGACTGGACGAGCCTACGAGCAGTACTTC	CASSTPGTGRAYEQYF
TRBD1	once	TRBJ1-1	TRBV7-3	TGTGCCAGCAGCTTATCTTGGGACAGGGGGTGGGGCGACACTGAAGCTTTCTTT	CASSLSWDRGWGDTEAFF
NA	NA	TRBJ1-3	TRBV5-1	TGCGCCAGCAGCTCTCATTTTCAGGGACTCGGGAACACCATATATTTT	CASSSHFQGLGNTIYF
NA	once	TRBJ1-2	TRBV29-1	TGCAGCGTTGGTGTCCGTCGGGATGGCTACACCTTC	CSVGVRRDGYTF
NA	NA	TRBJ1-3	TRBV19	TGTGCCAGTAGTATATGGACTTCTGGAAACACCATATATTTT	CASSIWTSGNTIYF
NA	once	TRBJ1-2	TRBV5-1	TGCGCCAGCAGCTTGTCCTCGGCGGGGGACCTGTATCAGCTTGGCTACACCTTC	CASSLSSAGDLYQLGYTF
TRBD2	once	TRBJ2-5	TRBV5-4	TGTGCCAGCAGCTGTATGACTAGCGGGGGTTTACAAGAAACCCAGTACTTC	CASSCMTSGGLQETQYF
NA	NA	TRBJ2-7	TRBV15	TGTGCCACCAGCAGAGATAGGGGTCGTCTCACCTACGAGCAGTACTTC	CATSRDRGRLTYEQYF
NA	NA	TRBJ1-2	TRBV29-1	TGCAGCGTTGATATAGGCTACACCTTC	CSVDIGYTF
NA	NA	TRBJ2-1	TRBV5-1	TGCGCCAGCAGCGGCCGGGAGTTCCTCAATGAGCAGTTCTTC	CASSGREFLNEQFF
NA	NA	TRBJ1-2	TRBV5-8	TGTGCCAGCAGCTGCACCGACCCACGGAGACTGGTAGCTAACTATGGCTACACCTTC	CASSCTDPRRLVANYGYTF
NA	once	TRBJ1-4	TRBV6-1	TGTGCCAGCAGTGAAGCCCTCAGGAAAACAAAATACAAGGAAAAACTGTTTTTT	CASSEALRKTKYKEKLFF
TRBD1	NA	TRBJ2-7	TRBV4-1	TGCGCCAGCAGCCAAGCAAACCCCGGGACAGCCTTCAGCTCCTACGAGCAGTACTTC	CASSQANPGTAFSSYEQYF
TRBD1	once	TRBJ1-2	TRBV19	TGTGCCAGTAGCAACAGGGGACAGAACTATGGCTACACCTTC	CASSNRGQNYGYTF
TRBD1	NA	TRBJ2-5	TRBV6-1	TGTGCCAGCAGTGAAAGGCCCGGGGACAGGCCAAAAAGGATCCAAGAGACCCAGTACTTC	CASSERPGDRPKRIQETQYF